This T cell receptor (beta chain) was identified in a study of shared clonotypes between healthy human individuals. Study findings and constraints: In this cohort, only blood was sampled, and tissue repertoires likely differ.

Method: immunoSEQ multiplex PCR; TCRdb's copy keeps in-frame clones and lacks some. This table holds about 2.4 million clones, 80% to 95% found once. Per the germline V gene, CDR1 is KGHSH and CDR2 is LQKENI. V gave up 2 bases and J gave up 4 bases; unmatched junction bases: 13. The CDR3 consists of 18 residues. Turning to this clone: Its matching antigen is unknown.

The sample comprised naive CD4+ T cells from PBMCs. Documented subset: CD45RA+ positively selected. The chain couples TRBV18 to TRBJ2-3; 9 nucleotides agree with TRBD2. The sequence was collected from a man between 18 and 29 years old in good health. Some clones in this sample may be carry-over from other donors' samples. The CDR3 loop is CASSPLGPSGNSADTQYF. Written as DNA, the CDR3 is TGTGCCAGCTCACCATTGGGCCCTAGCGGGAATTCGGCAGATACGCAGTATTTT.